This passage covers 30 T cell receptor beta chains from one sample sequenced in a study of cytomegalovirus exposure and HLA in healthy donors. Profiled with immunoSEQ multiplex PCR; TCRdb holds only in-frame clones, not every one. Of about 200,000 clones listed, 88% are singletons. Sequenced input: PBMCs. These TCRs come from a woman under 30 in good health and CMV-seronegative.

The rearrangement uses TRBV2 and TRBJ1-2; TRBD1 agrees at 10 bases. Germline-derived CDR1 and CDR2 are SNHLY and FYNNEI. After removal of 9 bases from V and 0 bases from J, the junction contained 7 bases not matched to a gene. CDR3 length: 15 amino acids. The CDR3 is CASLSDRGANYGYTF. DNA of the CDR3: TGTGCCAGTTTGTCGGACAGGGGGGCTAACTATGGCTACACCTTC.

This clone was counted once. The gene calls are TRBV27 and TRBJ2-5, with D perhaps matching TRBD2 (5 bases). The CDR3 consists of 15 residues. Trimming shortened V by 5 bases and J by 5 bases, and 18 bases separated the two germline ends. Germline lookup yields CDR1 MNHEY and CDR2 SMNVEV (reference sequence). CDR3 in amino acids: CASSHSGVGGETQYF. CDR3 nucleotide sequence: TGTGCCAGCAGTCACTCCGGGGTCGGCGGGGAGACCCAGTACTTC.

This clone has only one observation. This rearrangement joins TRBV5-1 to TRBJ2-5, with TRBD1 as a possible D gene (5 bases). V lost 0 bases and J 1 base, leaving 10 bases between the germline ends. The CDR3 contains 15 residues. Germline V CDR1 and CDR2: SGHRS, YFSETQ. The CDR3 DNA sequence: TGCGCCAGCAGCTTGGAAGGGGTCTTCCAAGAGACCCAGTACTTC. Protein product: CASSLEGVFQETQYF.

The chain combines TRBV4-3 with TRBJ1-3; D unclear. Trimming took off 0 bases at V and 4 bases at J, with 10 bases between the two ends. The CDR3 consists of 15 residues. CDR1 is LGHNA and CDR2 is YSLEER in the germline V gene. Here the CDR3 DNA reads TGCGCCAGCAGCCAAGAGGAGGGAGCGGGAAACACCATATATTTT. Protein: CASSQEEGAGNTIYF.

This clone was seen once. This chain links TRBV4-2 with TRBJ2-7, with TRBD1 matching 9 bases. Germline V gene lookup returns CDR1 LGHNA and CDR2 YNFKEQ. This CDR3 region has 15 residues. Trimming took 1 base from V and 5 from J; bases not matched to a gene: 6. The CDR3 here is CASSQVTGGRDEQYF. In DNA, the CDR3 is TGTGCCAGCAGCCAAGTCACAGGGGGCAGGGACGAGCAGTACTTC.

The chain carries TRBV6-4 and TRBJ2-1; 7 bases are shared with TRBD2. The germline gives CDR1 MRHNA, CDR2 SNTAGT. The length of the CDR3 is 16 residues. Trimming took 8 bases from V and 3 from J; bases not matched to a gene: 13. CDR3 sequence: CASSRASGGVYNEQFF. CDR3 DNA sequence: TGTGCCAGCTCCCGCGCTAGCGGAGGGGTCTACAATGAGCAGTTCTTC.

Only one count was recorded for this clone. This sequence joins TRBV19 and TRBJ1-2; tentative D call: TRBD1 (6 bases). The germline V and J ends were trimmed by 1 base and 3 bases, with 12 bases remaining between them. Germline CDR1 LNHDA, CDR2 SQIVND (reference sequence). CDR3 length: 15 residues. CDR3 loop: CASSIGGQWHYGYTF. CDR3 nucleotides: TGTGCCAGTAGTATAGGCGGACAGTGGCACTATGGCTACACCTTC.

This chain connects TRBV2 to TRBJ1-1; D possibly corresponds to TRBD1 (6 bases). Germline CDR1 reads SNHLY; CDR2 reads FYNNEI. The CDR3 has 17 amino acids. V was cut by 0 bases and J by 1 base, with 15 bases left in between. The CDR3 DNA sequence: TGTGCCAGCAGTGAAGCGGGGGGGCATGGAGAGAACACTGAAGCTTTCTTT. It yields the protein CASSEAGGHGENTEAFF.

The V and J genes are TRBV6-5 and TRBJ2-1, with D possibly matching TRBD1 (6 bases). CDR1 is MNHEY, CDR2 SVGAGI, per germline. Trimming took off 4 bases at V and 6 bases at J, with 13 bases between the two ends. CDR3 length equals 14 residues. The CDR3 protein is CASSWDIASNEQFF. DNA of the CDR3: TGTGCCAGCAGTTGGGACATCGCGAGCAATGAGCAGTTCTTC.

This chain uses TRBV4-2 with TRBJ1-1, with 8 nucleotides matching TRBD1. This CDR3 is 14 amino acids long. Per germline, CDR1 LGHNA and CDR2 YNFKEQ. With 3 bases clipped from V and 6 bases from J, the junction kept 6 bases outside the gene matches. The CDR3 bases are TGTGCCAGCAGCCACTCGGACAGGGCGGCTGAAGCTTTCTTT. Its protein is CASSHSDRAAEAFF.

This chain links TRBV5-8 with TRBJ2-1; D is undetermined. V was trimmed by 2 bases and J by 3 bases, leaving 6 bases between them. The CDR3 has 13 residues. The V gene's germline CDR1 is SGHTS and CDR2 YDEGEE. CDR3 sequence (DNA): TGTGCCAGCAGCTTCGGCGGCTACAATGAGCAGTTCTTC. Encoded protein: CASSFGGYNEQFF.

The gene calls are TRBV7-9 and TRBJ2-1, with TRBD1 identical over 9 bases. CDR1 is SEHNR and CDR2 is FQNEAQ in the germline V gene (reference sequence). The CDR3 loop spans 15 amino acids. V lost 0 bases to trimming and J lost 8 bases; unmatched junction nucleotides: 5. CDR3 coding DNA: TGTGCCAGCAGCTTAGCAGGACAGGGGTTTGATGAGCAGTTCTTC. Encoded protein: CASSLAGQGFDEQFF.

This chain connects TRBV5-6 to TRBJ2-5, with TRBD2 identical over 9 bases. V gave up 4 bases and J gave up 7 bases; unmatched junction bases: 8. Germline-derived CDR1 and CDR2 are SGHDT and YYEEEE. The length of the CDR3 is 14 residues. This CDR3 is CASSSLAGVSTQYF. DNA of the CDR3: TGTGCCAGCAGCAGCTTAGCGGGAGTATCGACCCAGTACTTC.

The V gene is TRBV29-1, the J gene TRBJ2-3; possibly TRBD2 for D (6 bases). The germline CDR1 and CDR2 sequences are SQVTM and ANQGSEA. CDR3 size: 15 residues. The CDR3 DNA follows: TGCAGTACCCGCGGCCAGGGCGGGGGCACAGATACGCAGTATTTT. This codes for CSTRGQGGGTDTQYF.

Written as DNA, the CDR3 is TGCGCCAGCAGCCCCGGGACAGGGGCCTATGGCTACACCTTC. It is translated as CASSPGTGAYGYTF. V and J are TRBV4-3 and TRBJ1-2; 10 bases line up with TRBD1. In germline, CDR1 is LGHNA, CDR2 YSLEER. Trimming took 4 bases from V and 4 from J; bases not matched to a gene: 3. The CDR3 covers 14 residues.

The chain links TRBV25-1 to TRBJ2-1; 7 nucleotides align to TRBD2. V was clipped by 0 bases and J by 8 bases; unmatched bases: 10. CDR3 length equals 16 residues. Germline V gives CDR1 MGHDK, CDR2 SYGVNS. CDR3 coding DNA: TGTGCCAGCAGTGAATATATTACCGAAACTAGCGATGAGCAGTTCTTC. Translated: CASSEYITETSDEQFF.

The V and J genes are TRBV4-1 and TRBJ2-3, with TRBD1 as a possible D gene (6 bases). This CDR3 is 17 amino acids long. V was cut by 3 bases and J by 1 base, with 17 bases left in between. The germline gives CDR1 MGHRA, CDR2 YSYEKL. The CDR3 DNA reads TGCGCCAGCAGCCACCTACACAGGGAAGTTGGCACAGATACGCAGTATTTT. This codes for CASSHLHREVGTDTQYF.

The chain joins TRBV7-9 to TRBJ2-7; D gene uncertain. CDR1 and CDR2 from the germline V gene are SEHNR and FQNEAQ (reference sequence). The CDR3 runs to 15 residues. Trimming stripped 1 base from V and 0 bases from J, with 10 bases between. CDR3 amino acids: CASSLGEGGSYEQYF. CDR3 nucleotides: TGTGCCAGCAGCTTAGGAGAAGGCGGCTCCTACGAGCAGTACTTC.

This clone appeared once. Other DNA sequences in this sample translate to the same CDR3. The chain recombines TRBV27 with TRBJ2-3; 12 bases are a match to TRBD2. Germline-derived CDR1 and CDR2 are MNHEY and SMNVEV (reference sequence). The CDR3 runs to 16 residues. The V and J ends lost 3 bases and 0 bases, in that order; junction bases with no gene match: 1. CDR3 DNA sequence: TGTGCCAGCAGTTTGGGGACTAGCGGGAGCACAGATACGCAGTATTTT. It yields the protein CASSLGTSGSTDTQYF.

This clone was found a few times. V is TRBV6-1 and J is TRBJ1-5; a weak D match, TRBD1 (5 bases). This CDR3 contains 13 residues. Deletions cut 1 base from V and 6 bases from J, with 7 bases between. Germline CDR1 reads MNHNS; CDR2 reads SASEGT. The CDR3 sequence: CASSEEGLQPQHF. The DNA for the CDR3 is TGTGCCAGCAGTGAAGAGGGGCTTCAGCCCCAGCATTTT.

CDR3 nucleotide sequence: TGCGCCAGCAGCCCTAGGGACATACGACCCTACGAGCAGTACTTC. Its translation: CASSPRDIRPYEQYF. V and J are TRBV5-1 and TRBJ2-7; the D gene is possibly TRBD1 (6 bases). CDR3 length equals 15 residues. The germline CDR1 and CDR2 sequences are SGHRS and YFSETQ. V was pared by 4 bases and J by 2 bases, with 16 bases between. Full variable domain (outside the CDR3, taken from reference TRBV5-1 and TRBJ2-7): KAGVTQTPRYLIKTRGQQVTLSCSPISGHRSVSWYQQTPGQGLQFLFEYFSETQRNKGNFPGRFSGRQFSNSRSEMNVSTLELGDSALYLCASSPRDIRPYEQYFGPGTRLTVT.

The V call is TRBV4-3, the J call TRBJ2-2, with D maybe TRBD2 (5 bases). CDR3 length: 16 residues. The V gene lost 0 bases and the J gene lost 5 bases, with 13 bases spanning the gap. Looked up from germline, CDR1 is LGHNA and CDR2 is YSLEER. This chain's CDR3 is CASSQDPGMVTGELFF. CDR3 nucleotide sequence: TGCGCCAGCAGCCAAGATCCGGGAATGGTGACCGGGGAGCTGTTTTTT.

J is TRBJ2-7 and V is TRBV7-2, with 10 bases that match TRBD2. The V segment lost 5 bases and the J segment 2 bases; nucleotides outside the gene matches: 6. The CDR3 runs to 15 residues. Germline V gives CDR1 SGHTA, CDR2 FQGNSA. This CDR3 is CASSVMTSGPYEQYF. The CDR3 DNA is TGTGCCAGCAGCGTTATGACTAGCGGGCCCTACGAGCAGTACTTC.

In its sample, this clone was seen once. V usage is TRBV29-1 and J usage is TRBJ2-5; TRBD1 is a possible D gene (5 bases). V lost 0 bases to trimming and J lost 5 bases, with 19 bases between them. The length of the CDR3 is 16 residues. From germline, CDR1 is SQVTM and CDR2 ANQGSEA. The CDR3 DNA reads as TGCAGCGTTGAAGAGTTCGTGACAGTGGTGGGGGAGACCCAGTACTTC. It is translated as CSVEEFVTVVGETQYF.

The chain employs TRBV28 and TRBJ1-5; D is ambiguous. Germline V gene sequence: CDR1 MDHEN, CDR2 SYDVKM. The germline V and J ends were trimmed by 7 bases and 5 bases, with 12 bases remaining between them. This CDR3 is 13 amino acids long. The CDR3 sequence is CASNPSGYQPQHF. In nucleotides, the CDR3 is TGTGCCAGCAATCCCAGCGGGTATCAGCCCCAGCATTTT. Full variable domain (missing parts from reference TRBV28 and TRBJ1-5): DVKVTQSSRYLVKRTGEKVFLECVQDMDHENMFWYRQDPGLGLRLIYFSYDVKMKEKGDIPEGYSVSREKKERFSLILESASTNQTSMYLCASNPSGYQPQHFGDGTRLSIL.

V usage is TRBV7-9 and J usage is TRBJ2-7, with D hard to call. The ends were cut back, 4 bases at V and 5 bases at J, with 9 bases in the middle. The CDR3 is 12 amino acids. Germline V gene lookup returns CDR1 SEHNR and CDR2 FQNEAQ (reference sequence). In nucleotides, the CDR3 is TGTGCCAGCAGCTCAATTATAGACGAGCAGTACTTC. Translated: CASSSIIDEQYF. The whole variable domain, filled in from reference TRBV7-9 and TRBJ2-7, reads DTGVSQNPRHKITKRGQNVTFRCDPISEHNRLYWYRQTLGQGPEFLTYFQNEAQLEKSRLLSDRFSAERPKGSFSTLEIQRTEQGDSAMYLCASSSIIDEQYFGPGTRLTVT.

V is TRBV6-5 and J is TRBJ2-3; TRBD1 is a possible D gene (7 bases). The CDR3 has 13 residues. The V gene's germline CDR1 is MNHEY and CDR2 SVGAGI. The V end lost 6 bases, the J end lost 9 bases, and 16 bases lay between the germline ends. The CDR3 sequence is CASSRGLQGTQYF. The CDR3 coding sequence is TGTGCCAGCAGCCGCGGACTACAGGGGACGCAGTATTTT.

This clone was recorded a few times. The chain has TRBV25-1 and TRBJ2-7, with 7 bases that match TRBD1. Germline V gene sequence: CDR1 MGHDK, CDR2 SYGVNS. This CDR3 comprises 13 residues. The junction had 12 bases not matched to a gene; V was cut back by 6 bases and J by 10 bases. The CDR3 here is CASRQGSLREQYF. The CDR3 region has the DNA TGTGCCAGCAGACAGGGGTCTCTACGAGAACAGTACTTC.

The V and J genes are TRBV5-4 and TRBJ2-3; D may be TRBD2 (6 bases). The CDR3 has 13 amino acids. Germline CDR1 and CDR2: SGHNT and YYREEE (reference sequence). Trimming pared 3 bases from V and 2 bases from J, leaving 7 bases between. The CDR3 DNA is TGTGCCAGCAGCTCGCGGGACACAGATACGCAGTATTTT. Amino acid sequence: CASSSRDTDTQYF.

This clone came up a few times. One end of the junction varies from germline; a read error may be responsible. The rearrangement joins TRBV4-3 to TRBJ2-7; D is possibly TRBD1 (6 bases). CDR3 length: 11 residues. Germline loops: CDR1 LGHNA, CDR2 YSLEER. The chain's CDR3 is CASSQGDTVHF. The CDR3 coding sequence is TGCGCCAGCAGCCAAGGGGACACCGTTCACTTC.